This T cell receptor beta chain was found in a study of T cells after yellow fever vaccination. Study-level results: Contamination of FACS-sorted repertoires by abundant clonotypes from the bulk population could occur. Weaker, the secondary response peaked sooner, at day 5 versus 15. Clonotypes found in both CD4 and CD8 compartments made up a small share. Detected again after the booster were most primary-vaccination clones, at nearly 97% CD4 and approximately 85% CD8.

With respect to this clonotype: Its antigen is undetermined.

The germline V gene has CDR1 SGDLS and CDR2 YYNGEE. V dropped 6 bases and J dropped 9; count of bases not matched to a gene: 9. The CDR3 is made up of 14 amino acids. TCRdb analysed the 5' RACE reads with MiXCR anew, one entry per CDR3 protein. This sample has roughly 160,000 distinct CDR3 sequences, with roughly a tenth found just once. This sequence originates from a man aged 18 to 29 who received the YFV17D yellow fever vaccine. The V and J genes are TRBV9 and TRBJ2-4; 10 bases are shared with TRBD2. The material was CD8+ T cells sorted from PBMCs, obtained 45 days after the yellow fever booster vaccination. CDR3 loop: CASTGGAGGGIQYF. CDR3 nucleotides: TGTGCCAGCACCGGGGGAGCGGGGGGGGGCATTCAGTACTTC.